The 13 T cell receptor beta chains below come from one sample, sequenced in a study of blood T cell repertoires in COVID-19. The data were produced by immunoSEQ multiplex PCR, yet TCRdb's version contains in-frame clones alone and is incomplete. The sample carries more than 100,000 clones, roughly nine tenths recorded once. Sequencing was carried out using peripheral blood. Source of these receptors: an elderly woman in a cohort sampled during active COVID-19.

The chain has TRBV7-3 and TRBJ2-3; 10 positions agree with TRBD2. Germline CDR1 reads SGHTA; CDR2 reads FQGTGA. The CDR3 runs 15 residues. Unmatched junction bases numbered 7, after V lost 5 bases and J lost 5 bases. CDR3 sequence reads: CASSGNSGGIDTQYF. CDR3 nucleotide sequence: TGTGCCAGCAGCGGAAATAGCGGGGGGATAGATACGCAGTATTTT. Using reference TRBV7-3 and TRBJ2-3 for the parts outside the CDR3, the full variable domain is GAGVSQTPSNKVTEKGKYVELRCDPISGHTALYWYRQSLGQGPEFLIYFQGTGAADDSGLPNDRFFAVRPEGSVSTLKIQRTERGDSAVYLCASSGNSGGIDTQYFGPGTRLTVL.

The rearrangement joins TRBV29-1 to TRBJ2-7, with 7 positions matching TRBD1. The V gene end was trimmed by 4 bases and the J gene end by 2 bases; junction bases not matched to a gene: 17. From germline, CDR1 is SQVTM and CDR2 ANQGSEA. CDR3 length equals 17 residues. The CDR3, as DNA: TGCAGCGTTGCGGTCATTGTGCTCAGGGACAGCACCTACGAGCAGTACTTC. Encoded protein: CSVAVIVLRDSTYEQYF.

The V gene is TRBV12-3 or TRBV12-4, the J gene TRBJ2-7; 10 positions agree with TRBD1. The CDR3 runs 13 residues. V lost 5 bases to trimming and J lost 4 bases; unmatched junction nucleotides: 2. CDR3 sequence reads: CASSRDRGYEQYF. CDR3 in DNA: TGTGCCAGCAGTCGGGACAGGGGTTACGAGCAGTACTTC.

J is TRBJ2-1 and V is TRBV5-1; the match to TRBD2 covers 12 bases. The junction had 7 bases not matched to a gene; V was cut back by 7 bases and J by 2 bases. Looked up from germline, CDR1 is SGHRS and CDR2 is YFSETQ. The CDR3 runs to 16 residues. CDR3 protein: CASGLAGGSTYNEQFF. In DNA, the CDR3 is TGCGCCAGCGGGCTAGCGGGGGGGAGCACCTACAATGAGCAGTTCTTC. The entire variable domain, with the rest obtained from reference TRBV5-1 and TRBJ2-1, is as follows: KAGVTQTPRYLIKTRGQQVTLSCSPISGHRSVSWYQQTPGQGLQFLFEYFSETQRNKGNFPGRFSGRQFSNSRSEMNVSTLELGDSALYLCASGLAGGSTYNEQFFGPGTRLTVL.

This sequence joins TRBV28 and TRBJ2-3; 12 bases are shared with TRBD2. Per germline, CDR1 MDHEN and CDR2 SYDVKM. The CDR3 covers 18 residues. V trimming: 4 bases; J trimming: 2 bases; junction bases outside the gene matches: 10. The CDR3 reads CASSSTSGRHTPTDTQYF. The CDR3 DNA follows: TGTGCCAGCAGTTCAACTAGCGGGAGGCACACCCCCACAGATACGCAGTATTTT.

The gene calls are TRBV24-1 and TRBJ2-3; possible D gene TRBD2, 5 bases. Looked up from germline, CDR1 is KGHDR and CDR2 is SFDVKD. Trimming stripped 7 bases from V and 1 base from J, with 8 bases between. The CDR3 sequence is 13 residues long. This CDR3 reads CATSPRGTDTQYF. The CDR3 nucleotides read TGTGCCACCAGCCCGAGGGGCACAGATACGCAGTATTTT.

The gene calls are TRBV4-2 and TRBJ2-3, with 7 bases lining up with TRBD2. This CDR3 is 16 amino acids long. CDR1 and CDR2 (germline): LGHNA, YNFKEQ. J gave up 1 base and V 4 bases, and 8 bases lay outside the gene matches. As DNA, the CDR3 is TGTGCCAGCAGCCGACTTATCGCGGGGGGCACAGATACGCAGTATTTT. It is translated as CASSRLIAGGTDTQYF.

CDR3 region: CASSLDQPGLADEQYF. The CDR3 DNA is TGTGCCAGCAGCTTAGATCAGCCGGGTCTTGCTGACGAGCAGTACTTC. The rearrangement joins TRBV7-9 to TRBJ2-7, with unresolved D. The germline CDR1 and CDR2 sequences are SEHNR and FQNEAQ (reference sequence). This CDR3 has 16 amino acids. V gave up 1 base and J gave up 5 bases, with 18 bases separating them.

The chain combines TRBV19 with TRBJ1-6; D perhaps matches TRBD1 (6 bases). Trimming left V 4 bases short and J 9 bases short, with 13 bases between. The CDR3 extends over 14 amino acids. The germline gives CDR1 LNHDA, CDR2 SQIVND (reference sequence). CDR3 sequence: CASSKAQGVSPLHF. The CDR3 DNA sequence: TGTGCCAGTAGTAAGGCACAGGGTGTTTCACCCCTCCACTTT.

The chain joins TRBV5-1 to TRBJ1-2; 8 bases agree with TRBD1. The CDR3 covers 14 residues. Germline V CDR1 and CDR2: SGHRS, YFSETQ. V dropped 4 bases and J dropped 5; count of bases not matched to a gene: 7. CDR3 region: CASSPDRAEYGYTF. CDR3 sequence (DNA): TGCGCCAGCAGCCCGGACAGGGCAGAGTATGGCTACACCTTC.

CDR3: CASKRLGRTATNEKLFF. CDR3 DNA: TGTGCCAGCAAACGTTTGGGCCGAACTGCAACTAATGAAAAACTGTTTTTT. V usage is TRBV19 and J usage is TRBJ1-4, with D unresolved. With 9 bases removed from V and 0 bases from J, the gap between germline ends came to 20 bases. The CDR3 sequence is 17 residues long. Germline V gives CDR1 LNHDA, CDR2 SQIVND (reference sequence).

Here the CDR3 DNA reads TGTGCCAGCAGTACCAGGACAGAGCACACCGGGGAGCTGTTTTTT. It yields the protein CASSTRTEHTGELFF. The genes are TRBV6-5 and TRBJ2-2; D possibly corresponds to TRBD1 (6 bases). Germline CDR1 is MNHEY and CDR2 is SVGAGI. The CDR3 totals 15 residues. V shed 5 bases and J shed 3 bases, with 13 bases lying between them.

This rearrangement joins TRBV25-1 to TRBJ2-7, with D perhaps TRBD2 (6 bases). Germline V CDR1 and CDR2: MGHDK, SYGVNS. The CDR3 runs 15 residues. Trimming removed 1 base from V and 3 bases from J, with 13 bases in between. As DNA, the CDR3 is TGTGCCAGCAGTGAATCGGAGGGTGGCCACTACGAGCAGTACTTC. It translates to CASSESEGGHYEQYF.